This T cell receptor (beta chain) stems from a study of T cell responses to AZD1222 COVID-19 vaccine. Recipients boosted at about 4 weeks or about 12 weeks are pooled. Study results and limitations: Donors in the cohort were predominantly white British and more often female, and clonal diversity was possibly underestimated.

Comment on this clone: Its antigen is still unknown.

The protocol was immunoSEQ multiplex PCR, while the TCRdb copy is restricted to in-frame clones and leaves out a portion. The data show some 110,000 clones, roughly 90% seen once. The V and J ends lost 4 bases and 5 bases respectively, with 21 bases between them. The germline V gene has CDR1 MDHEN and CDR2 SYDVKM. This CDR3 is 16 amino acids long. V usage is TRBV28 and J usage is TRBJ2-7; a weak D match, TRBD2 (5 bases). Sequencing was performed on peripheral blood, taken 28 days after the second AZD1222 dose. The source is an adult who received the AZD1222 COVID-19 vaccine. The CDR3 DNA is TGTGCCAGCAGTTCCCCCACTAGTGGGTGGGGTGACGAGCAGTACTTC. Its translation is CASSSPTSGWGDEQYF.